Included here is one T cell receptor beta chain sequence, with context. Its antigen is not identified. This record comes from a study of cytomegalovirus exposure and HLA in healthy donors. Germline V CDR1 and CDR2: SGDLS, YYNGEE. This CDR3 is 11 amino acids long. V lost 3 bases and J lost 8, with 5 bases in between. Broader study findings: Researchers catalogued 164 TCR beta chains as cytomegalovirus-associated. Most sequenced TCRs were rare (though some public TCRs occurred in many donors).

The donors were in the roughly 130-subject validation cohort, distinct from the roughly 720-subject first cohort. TCRdb's table, derived via immunoSEQ multiplex PCR, lists solely in-frame clones and lacks some. The table records 200,000 to 250,000 clones, over 70% of them present only once. Sample: PBMCs. The sequence was collected from a woman aged 25 to 39 in good health and CMV-seropositive. The genes are TRBV9 and TRBJ2-2, with D unclear. The CDR3 protein is CASSDVGELFF. For the CDR3, the DNA is TGTGCCAGCAGCGACGTGGGGGAGCTGTTTTTT.